This TCR beta chain is from a study of long-term antiretroviral therapy in people with HIV (dated by TCRdb to between 2021 and 2024). A note on the overall study: The earliest samples were collected about a decade before the 2015 WHO recommendation for immediate ART, when ART was typically delayed until CD4 counts fell. Eleven of the 30 participants with HIV were female. A retrospective serial study tested whether ART initiation and durable HIV suppression were associated with changes in peripheral blood TRB repertoire composition and diversity. No cross-contamination during QIAcube processing was seen in test extractions of a monoclonal T-cell line run alongside 33 polyclonal samples. From 30 adults with confirmed HIV infection, the cohort provided 150 to 200 cryopreserved PBMC samples, gathered serially across a mean of approximately six years (range 1-12). General study outcomes and caveats: Since PBMC availability was limited, sequencing covered only the TCR beta chain, with no alpha chain pairing. The repertoire was dominated across all time points by expanded TRB clones identified before ART initiation, although this dominance was seen to fluctuate and to decrease in many PLHIV after ART. Inferences about post-ART repertoire changes are limited because no data were available on ART adherence, viral resistance or therapy changes. Samples dated from the mid-2000s to the late 2010s, and the ART regimens used may be less effective than current ones. Unsorted PBMC were profiled instead of sorted CD4+ and CD8+ T cells because pre-ART samples had limited cell numbers. Starting ART was linked to a significant rise in TRB diversity, yet even after long-term ART the diversity remained significantly lower than in transplant donor controls. Compared with controls, HIV repertoires had narrower CDR3 length ranges, and the network structure pointed to an antigen-experienced repertoire that shifted only slightly toward naive after ART.

A note on this clone: Its antigen has not been determined. No per-base quality is available; no much larger clone lies one base away.

There are 13 amino acids in the CDR3, from cysteine to phenylalanine inclusive. This entry keeps only the CDR3 DNA: 39 bases, framed from base 1. The junction carries 12 bases between V and J, which are trimmed by 5 bases and 7 bases respectively. The germline V gene provides CDR1 LGHNT and CDR2 FRNRAP. The immunoSEQ hsTCRB v3.0 assay was used at survey level resolution to sequence the TRB variable region. The target sequencing depth for TRB was roughly 35,000-50,000 T-cell genomes per sample. An Illumina MiSeq with a v3 150-cycle kit was used to sequence the pooled TRB libraries. Regarding the original processing steps: Analysis of repertoires was carried out in R inside a reproducible Nextflow workflow spanning QC, data transformation and analysis. LymphoSeq2, an R package for exploring AIRR-Seq data, was used to implement custom analyses. A few samples yielding fewer than 5000 total TRB sequences were excluded, leaving 150 to 200 analyzed HIV repertoires. Among the approximately 180 retained HIV repertoires, 59 were collected before ART initiation and 120 to 130 were collected after ART initiation. Repertoires were downsampled to 5000 TRB nucleotide sequences, with summary statistics averaged over 100 downsampling iterations. The analysis kept only TRB sequences whose CDR3 regions were at least seven amino acids long. Diversity was measured with a Shannon entropy-derived clonality score and the Gini coefficient. Repertoire networks linked the top 5000 CDR3 amino acid sequences whenever two sequences differed by an edit distance of one. Antigen specificity groups and MHC restriction were predicted for TRB CDR3 amino acid sequences with GLIPH2. Known CMV, EBV, HIV or tissue antigen associations were flagged by matching CDR3 amino acid sequences against VDJdb and McPAS-TCR. Pre-ART, post-ART and control groups were compared with Wilcoxon signed-rank tests and Holm-Bonferroni correction. TCRdb took over this immuneACCESS table, retaining in-frame rearrangements with V and J assigned. Such tables are incomplete; in checked studies, under half of the missing clones stem from an unresolved V gene, and the remainder is unexplained. V, J and clone size are taken as reported in that table, and D and trimming were inferred from the DNA itself. This sample has about 36,000 clones in its table, and over 90% of those were observed once. 3% to 4.5% of the sample lies in the top ten.

To be included, a participant needed at least one PBMC sample from before ART initiation plus at least two post-ART samples. Treatment was received in the United States of America by all participants with HIV. Cryopreserved samples of about 0.9-11 million PBMC were thawed and washed before DNA extraction. At the time of the earliest PBMC sample, participants with HIV were aged between about 20 and 54 years. Each participant contributed PBMC samples from 1-4 timepoints before ART initiation and 2-8 timepoints after ART initiation, with a median of 7 samples. Serial HIV viral load, CD4+ T-cell count, ART history and demographic data were obtained for every participant. Genomic DNA was extracted from unsorted PBMC with a Qiagen kit on a QIAcube, with processing performed in batches of 12 samples.

The chain joins TRBV12-5 to TRBJ2-1; the D gene identity is not certain. Sequenced here: unsorted PBMCs, sampled 4.1 years after starting antiretroviral therapy. The TCR originated in a woman aged 45-65 years with HIV. This receptor carries the CDR3 CASGTTQQNEQFF. DNA sequence: TGTGCTAGTGGTACCACTCAACAGAATGAGCAGTTCTTC.